This TCR beta chain was recovered during a study of human CD4 T cells and Enterobacteriaceae (dated by TCRdb to 2018 to 2020). On a FACSAria III, memory CD4+ T cells were FACS-sorted to over 98% purity, defined as all CD4+ cells except CD45RA+CCR7+CD95- naive cells. Healthy donor blood was obtained from blood donation centers in Switzerland. Positive selection with CD4 and CD14 magnetic microbeads was used to enrich total CD4+ T cells and monocytes. CD8+, CD14+, CD16+, CD56+, CD19+ and CD25-bright cells were excluded prior to sorting. In two blood donors, total memory CD4+ T cells were sequenced directly ex vivo to assess in vivo expansion of bacteria-reactive clonotypes. Ficoll-Paque Plus was used to isolate peripheral blood mononuclear cells from donor blood. General findings and caveats noted by the study authors: The reactivity of ex vivo clonotypes was inferred solely by matching the nucleotide sequences of those clonotypes to CFSE-low cultures from the same donors. Ex vivo, broadly cross-reactive clonotypes appeared more expanded than specific ones, with 11 of 19 and about 65% of the roughly 34 in the top 5%.

Note on this clone: Its antigen is currently not known. Per-nucleotide qualities are absent, and no much larger clonotype sits a single base away.

Deep-level sequencing was performed on ex vivo total memory CD4+ samples, with a detection sensitivity of one cell in 200,000. Genomic DNA was extracted from cell pellets with the QIAamp DNA Micro Kit, and its quantity and purity were checked by spectrophotometry. The immunoSEQ multiplex PCR assay was used to amplify the TCR Vbeta CDR3 regions. The Illumina HiSeq platform was used to sequence the amplicons. Retrieved sequences were 87 nucleotides long and contained the CDR3 region. The source study handled its data this way. A clonotype was defined as a unique productive TCR Vbeta nucleotide sequence, quantified by productive template frequency from ImmunoSEQ Analyzer V3.0. A threshold set at the top 5th percentile of each frequency-ranked repertoire was used to define expanded clonotypes. The R package fossil was used to compute repertoire overlap as Chao-Jaccard, and the R package MASS was used to visualize the overlap by nonmetric multidimensional scaling. TCRdb mirrors the immuneACCESS table, restricted to in-frame sequences. Some clones are absent from its copies; in checked studies, under half trace to an unresolved V gene, and the reason for the others is unknown. V, J and clone size were drawn from that table, and D and trimming were deduced from the DNA. For this sample the table gives some 26,000 clones, of which 80% to 90% were detected only once. The ten largest clonotypes hold around 0.91% of the sample.

The V end loses 6 bases and the J end loses 1 base, and a stretch of 10 bases separates them. CDR1 SGHKS and CDR2 YYEKEE were looked up in the germline V gene (reference sequence). Spanning cysteine to phenylalanine, the CDR3 consists of 13 amino acids. Only the CDR3 part of the read is kept: 39 bases, read in frame from the first base. The sequence was collected from a human donor in good health. The sequencing sample was made of memory CD4+ T cells from blood. The cell subset or site label, as the study defines it: total memory CD4 T cells sorted directly ex vivo, unstimulated. Recombination linked TRBV5-5 to TRBJ2-5; the D gene remains uncertain. The encoded CDR3 is CASTQYFQETQYF. The DNA sequence follows: TGTGCCAGCACCCAGTATTTCCAAGAGACCCAGTACTTC.